At least ten counts were recorded for the clone carrying this TCR beta chain. The antigen is not known. The data were obtained in a study of T cells in Graves' hyperthyroidism and ophthalmopathy. Findings and caveats of the study: Before onset, ophthalmopathy was predicted by the model a median around 6.5 months earlier.

The CDR3 regions of TCR beta were amplified from RNA transcripts. First-round RT-PCR targeting the TCR CDR3 was performed with the HTBI primer set. Via MiXCR, TCRdb re-called the multiplex PCR reads, giving one row per CDR3 protein. The repertoire has about 610,000 distinct CDR3 sequences, approximately 15% of them found once; the top ten carry approximately 4.3%. Specimen: blood. This TCR was recovered from a woman aged 40-49 years with Graves' ophthalmopathy.

The CDR3 sequence is CSALRRSTGELFF. The CDR3 bases are TGCAGTGCTCTGCGACGGAGCACCGGGGAGCTGTTTTTT. V gene TRBV20-1 combines with J gene TRBJ2-2; the D is unclear. Between the trimmed V and J ends, which lost 5 bases and 4 bases, there was a span of 11 bases. Germline V gene lookup returns CDR1 DFQATT and CDR2 SNEGSKA (reference sequence). The length of the CDR3 is 13 residues.